Below are 7 T cell receptor beta chains sequenced from a single sample in a study of long-term antiretroviral therapy in people with HIV. With survey level as its setting, the immunoSEQ assay was v3.0. Using immunoSEQ multiplex PCR, the repertoire was profiled, and TCRdb retains in-frame clones only, with some absent. The sample gives about 39,000 clones, approximately 85% of which show up once; over 5.5% is in the top ten. Specimen: unsorted PBMCs, collected 3.1 years after starting antiretroviral therapy. The receptors were sampled from a woman in her fifties or sixties with HIV.

V gene TRBV30 combines with J gene TRBJ2-1, with TRBD1 matching 9 bases. Germline V CDR1 and CDR2: GTSNPN, SVGIG (reference sequence). The CDR3 extends over 12 amino acids. The J segment lost 10 bases and the V segment lost 2 bases, leaving 3 bases of the junction unmatched. The CDR3: CAWSWTGVEQFF. For the CDR3, the DNA is TGTGCCTGGAGTTGGACAGGGGTCGAGCAGTTCTTC.

This clone was seen only once. The rearrangement uses TRBV7-9 and TRBJ2-3; TRBD2 is a possible D gene (6 bases). Trimming left V 4 bases short and J 0 bases short, with 14 bases between. Germline CDR1 reads SEHNR; CDR2 reads FQNEAQ (reference sequence). The CDR3 loop spans 16 amino acids. CDR3 amino acids: CASSYGSGGSTDTQYF. The CDR3 nucleotides are TGTGCCAGCAGCTACGGTTCCGGGGGTAGCACAGATACGCAGTATTTT.

This chain connects TRBV11-2 to TRBJ1-1; tentative D call: TRBD1 (6 bases). Per germline, CDR1 SGHAT and CDR2 FQNNGV. With 5 bases removed from V and 0 bases from J, the gap between germline ends came to 16 bases. There are 16 residues in the CDR3. CDR3 in DNA: TGTGCCAGCAGCAAAGGGGTCGGGGGCGTGAACACTGAAGCTTTCTTT. Protein sequence: CASSKGVGGVNTEAFF.

This chain uses TRBV7-3 with TRBJ2-5; 9 nucleotides align to TRBD2. The CDR3 has 15 amino acids. J gave up 5 bases and V 1 base, and 5 bases lay outside the gene matches. The germline V gene has CDR1 SGHTA and CDR2 FQGTGA. The CDR3 DNA follows: TGTGCCAGCAGCTTAAATAGCGGGGGATTGGAGACCCAGTACTTC. Translating it yields CASSLNSGGLETQYF.

The V gene is TRBV29-1, the J gene TRBJ2-7; 8 bases are a match to TRBD2. V lost 7 bases to trimming and J lost 4 bases; unmatched junction nucleotides: 3. The CDR3 spans 11 residues. The V gene's germline CDR1 is SQVTM and CDR2 ANQGSEA. The CDR3 sequence is CSALAGYEQYF. DNA for the CDR3: TGCAGCGCGCTAGCGGGTTACGAGCAGTACTTC.

This chain joins TRBV6-1 and TRBJ2-5; a weak D match, TRBD2 (5 bases). Trimming took 2 bases from V and 1 from J, leaving 14 bases between them. The V gene's germline CDR1 is MNHNS and CDR2 SASEGT. The CDR3 loop spans 16 amino acids. The CDR3 sequence is CASSEMEVWGQETQYF. The DNA for the CDR3 is TGTGCCAGCAGTGAAATGGAGGTATGGGGCCAAGAGACCCAGTACTTC.

The chain links TRBV6-6 to TRBJ2-5; D unclear. From germline, CDR1 is MNHNY and CDR2 SVGAGI (reference sequence). V lost 0 bases, J lost 2 bases, and 10 bases lay in between. The CDR3 runs to 15 residues. This CDR3 is CASSYSDPIQETQYF. The CDR3 nucleotides are TGTGCCAGCAGTTACTCAGACCCAATACAAGAGACCCAGTACTTC.